Each of the 8 T cell receptor beta chains below was sequenced from the same sample in a study of blood T cell repertoires in COVID-19. TCRdb's table, derived via immunoSEQ multiplex PCR, lists solely in-frame clones and lacks some. Of under 300,000 clones in the sample, around 83% are singletons; the top ten hold 6.6%. The material sequenced was PBMCs or T cells enriched from blood (not recorded which). These receptors were taken from a woman between 45 and 60 years old who had been exposed to COVID-19.

The chain has TRBV27 and TRBJ2-7; D may be TRBD2 (5 bases). This CDR3 contains 12 residues. Germline CDR1 is MNHEY and CDR2 is SMNVEV (reference sequence). The germline V and J ends were trimmed by 3 bases and 6 bases, with 9 bases remaining between them. The CDR3 DNA is TGTGCCAGCAGTTTTGGGAGCGGCGAGCAGTACTTC. It yields the protein CASSFGSGEQYF.

This sequence joins TRBV4-3 and TRBJ2-3; TRBD2 matches 16 bases. J was trimmed by 5 bases and V by 3 bases; bases with no gene match: 5. Germline V gene lookup returns CDR1 LGHNA and CDR2 YSLEER. This CDR3 has 17 amino acids. The CDR3 DNA follows: TGCGCCAGCAGCCAGGGGACTAGCGGGGGGGTTGGAGATACGCAGTATTTT. It encodes CASSQGTSGGVGDTQYF.

This clone has more than one count but fewer than ten. The chain joins TRBV5-1 to TRBJ2-7, with 9 nucleotides matching TRBD1. Trimming removed 3 bases from V and 3 bases from J; junction bases left unmatched: 4. Per the germline V gene, CDR1 is SGHRS and CDR2 is YFSETQ. The CDR3 consists of 14 residues. The chain's CDR3 is CASSWDREIYEQYF. CDR3 nucleotides: TGCGCCAGCAGCTGGGACAGGGAAATCTACGAGCAGTACTTC.

This rearrangement joins TRBV19 to TRBJ1-2, with D perhaps matching TRBD1 (5 bases). Looked up from germline, CDR1 is LNHDA and CDR2 is SQIVND (reference sequence). V lost 1 base, J lost 1 base, and 7 bases lay in between. CDR3 length equals 14 residues. Here the CDR3 reads CASSIADSNYGYTF. CDR3 bases: TGTGCCAGTAGTATAGCTGACAGTAACTATGGCTACACCTTC.

The V and J genes are TRBV4-2 and TRBJ1-6, with TRBD1 matching 8 bases. The CDR3 length is 15 residues. Per the germline V gene, CDR1 is LGHNA and CDR2 is YNFKEQ. With V trimmed by 3 bases and J by 8 bases, 6 bases remained unmatched. CDR3 nucleotide sequence: TGTGCCAGCAGCCAGCCGGACAGGGAAGATTCACCCCTCCACTTT. Protein: CASSQPDREDSPLHF.

This chain joins TRBV5-1 and TRBJ2-7; 11 nucleotides align to TRBD1. Germline CDR1 is SGHRS and CDR2 is YFSETQ. This CDR3 is 15 amino acids long. With V trimmed by 1 base and J by 5 bases, 5 bases remained unmatched. The CDR3 sequence: CASSLSGQGGHEQYF. CDR3 in DNA: TGCGCCAGCAGCTTGTCGGGACAGGGGGGCCACGAGCAGTACTTC.

The V and J genes are TRBV6-1 and TRBJ1-3; a possible D gene is TRBD1 (6 bases). The CDR3 totals 15 residues. From germline, CDR1 is MNHNS and CDR2 SASEGT. Trimming removed 3 bases from V and 2 bases from J, with 11 bases in between. This CDR3 reads CASSDRQGTGNTIYF. The CDR3 DNA sequence: TGTGCCAGCAGTGATAGGCAGGGGACTGGAAACACCATATATTTT.

The genes are TRBV5-6 and TRBJ2-6; 8 bases align to TRBD1. The ends lost 0 bases at V and 0 bases at J; junction bases unmatched: 5. CDR1 is SGHDT, CDR2 YYEEEE, per germline. The CDR3 length is 18 residues. The DNA of the CDR3 is TGTGCCAGCAGCTTGGATGGGACAGGAAGCTCTGGGGCCAACGTCCTGACTTTC. Its translation is CASSLDGTGSSGANVLTF.